This record looks at one TCR beta chain sequence and its context. Antigen: not known. Trimming removed 2 bases at V and 4 bases at J, with 8 bases between. The CDR3 sequence is 14 residues long. CDR1 is MNHEY and CDR2 is SMNVEV in the germline V gene (reference sequence). These data are taken from a study of CD8+ T cells in alopecia areata. Whole-study findings and limits: In scalp samples, resident alphabeta T cells of normal skin are also sequenced.

Cell sorting was applied to PBMCs, and CD4+ and CD8+ T cells were collected. After isolation, RNA underwent reverse transcription to generate cDNA as the sequencing template. Assay: immunoSEQ multiplex PCR; the TCRdb copy retains only in-frame clones and omits some. Of 69,000 or so clones in the sample, roughly three fifths were seen once. The chain couples TRBV27 to TRBJ2-2, with D possibly TRBD2 on 6 matching bases. The receptor comes from a human donor with alopecia areata. The sequencing used CD8+ T cells sorted from blood, collected at week 0. Here the CDR3 DNA reads TGTGCCAGCAGTTTAGGGGGAGGCACCGGGGAGCTGTTTTTT. Translation: CASSLGGGTGELFF.